This T cell receptor beta chain was observed in a study of graft-versus-host responses after intestinal transplantation. Study-wide background: All of the recipients had induction that used anti-thymocyte globulin, then tacrolimus and steroids for 2 to 3 years.

The repertoire was sequenced with immunoSEQ multiplex PCR; TCRdb's copy has only in-frame clones and lacks some. The sample carries some 55,000 clones, roughly nine tenths recorded once. This CDR3 spans 16 amino acids. V lost 5 bases and J 0 bases, leaving 15 bases between the germline ends. CDR1 and CDR2 (germline): SGHRS, YFSETQ. The source is a human patient who received an intestinal transplant, so some T cells may come from the graft donor. The chain combines TRBV5-1 with TRBJ1-3; no firm D call. The source was PBMCs, collected roughly 95 weeks after intestinal transplant. The CDR3 region has the DNA TGCGCCAGCAGTAGGGAGGGTTGGAGCTCTGGAAACACCATATATTTT. Translation gives CASSREGWSSGNTIYF.